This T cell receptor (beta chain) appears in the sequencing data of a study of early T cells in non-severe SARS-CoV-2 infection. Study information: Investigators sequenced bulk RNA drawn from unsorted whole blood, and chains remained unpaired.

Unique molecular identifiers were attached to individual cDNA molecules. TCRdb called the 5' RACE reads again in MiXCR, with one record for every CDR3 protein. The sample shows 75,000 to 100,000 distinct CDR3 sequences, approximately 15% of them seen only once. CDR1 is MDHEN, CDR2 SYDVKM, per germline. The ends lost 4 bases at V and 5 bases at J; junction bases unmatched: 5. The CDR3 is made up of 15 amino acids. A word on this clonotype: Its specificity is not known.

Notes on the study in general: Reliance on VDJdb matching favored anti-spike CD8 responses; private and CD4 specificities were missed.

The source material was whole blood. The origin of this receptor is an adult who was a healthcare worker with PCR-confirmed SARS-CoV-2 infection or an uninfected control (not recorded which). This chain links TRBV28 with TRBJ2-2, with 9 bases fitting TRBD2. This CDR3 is CASSSAGGWTGELFF. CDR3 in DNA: TGTGCCAGCAGTTCGGCGGGAGGGTGGACCGGGGAGCTGTTTTTT.